The 16 T cell receptor beta chains below all came from one sample that was sequenced in a study of T-cell memory formation after mild COVID-19. TCRdb re-analysed the 5' RACE reads in MiXCR, keeping a single row per CDR3 protein. The data show about 350,000 distinct CDR3 sequences, 20% to 25% seen once. What was sequenced was PBMCs or a T cell subset sorted from them (not recorded which). These receptors were obtained from a man between 18 and 29 years old who had mild COVID-19 (a few samples of this study predate the infection). Cell type and time point are not known.

This clonotype was picked up a small number of times. This chain uses TRBV20-1 with TRBJ2-1; 15 nucleotides align to TRBD2. V dropped 5 bases and J dropped 9; count of bases not matched to a gene: 5. Germline V lookup: CDR1 DFQATT, CDR2 SNEGSKA (reference sequence). CDR3 length equals 14 residues. The CDR3 is CSAGLAGGPSEQFF. The CDR3, as DNA: TGCAGTGCTGGACTAGCGGGGGGGCCTAGTGAGCAGTTCTTC.

The chain carries TRBV9 and TRBJ1-1; D remains unclear. The V and J ends lost 0 bases and 1 base respectively, with 13 bases between them. The germline gives CDR1 SGDLS, CDR2 YYNGEE. The CDR3 has 16 residues. The CDR3 loop is CASSVAPLQANTEAFF. DNA for the CDR3: TGTGCCAGCAGCGTAGCACCCTTGCAGGCGAACACTGAAGCTTTCTTT.

The V gene is TRBV18, the J gene TRBJ2-4, with D possibly being TRBD2 (5 bases). The V end was cut by 0 bases, the J end by 0 bases, with 9 bases between. The CDR3 extends over 16 amino acids. Germline V gives CDR1 KGHSH, CDR2 LQKENI. CDR3 residues: CASSPPGELAKNIQYF. The CDR3 coding sequence is TGTGCCAGCTCACCACCGGGAGAACTAGCCAAAAACATTCAGTACTTC.

In its sample, this clonotype was seen many times. The chain links TRBV4-3 to TRBJ1-6; TRBD1 agrees at 7 bases. The trim removed 2 bases at V and 8 bases at J, leaving 3 bases unmatched. Per the germline V gene, CDR1 is LGHNA and CDR2 is YSLEER. CDR3 size: 14 residues. CDR3 in amino acids: CASSQFTGDSPLHF. In DNA form, the CDR3 reads TGCGCCAGCAGCCAATTTACAGGGGATTCACCCCTCCACTTT.

The chain combines TRBV7-2 with TRBJ2-7; TRBD2 might be the D (7 bases). From germline, CDR1 is SGHTA and CDR2 FQGNSA. The germline V and J ends were trimmed by 7 bases and 5 bases, with 15 bases remaining between them. The CDR3 has 13 amino acids. The CDR3 sequence is CASNSREGDEQYF. The CDR3 DNA sequence: TGTGCCAGCAACTCGAGGGAGGGGGACGAGCAGTACTTC.

The sample holds a few counts of this clonotype. This may stem from a read error, because a much larger clone lies one nucleotide away. This chain uses TRBV7-9 with TRBJ2-3; a weak D match, TRBD2 (5 bases). Trimming left V 5 bases short and J 8 bases short, with 14 bases between. The CDR3 loop spans 13 amino acids. Germline lookup yields CDR1 SEHNR and CDR2 FQNEAQ (reference sequence). CDR3 amino acids: CASSITVRGTQYF. The CDR3 region has the DNA TGTGCCAGCAGCATCACTGTCCGGGGTACGCAGTATTTT.

The chain combines TRBV5-1 with TRBJ2-6, with no clear D. Trimming cost V 2 bases and J 0 bases, with 6 bases left between them. CDR1 SGHRS and CDR2 YFSETQ come from the germline V gene. The CDR3 runs 15 residues. CDR3 DNA sequence: TGCGCCAGCAGCTTCGGAAACTCTGGGGCCAACGTCCTGACTTTC. Protein: CASSFGNSGANVLTF.

The CDR3 DNA reads TGTGCCAGCAGTTGGGGGCCCGGGGCGACGAATGGCTACACCTTC. Translated: CASSWGPGATNGYTF. The chain employs TRBV27 and TRBJ1-2; possible D gene TRBD1, 6 bases. Germline V gene lookup returns CDR1 MNHEY and CDR2 SMNVEV (reference sequence). V shed 4 bases and J shed 6 bases, with 18 bases lying between them. The CDR3 spans 15 residues.

The chain has TRBV4-1 and TRBJ1-1, with TRBD1 matching over 7 bases. The J segment lost 5 bases and the V segment lost 2 bases, leaving 5 bases of the junction unmatched. This CDR3 has 14 residues. Germline CDR1 is MGHRA and CDR2 is YSYEKL. CDR3 DNA: TGCGCCAGCAGCCAAACAGGGGCCGAGACTGAAGCTTTCTTT. It specifies CASSQTGAETEAFF.

The gene calls are TRBV12-3 or TRBV12-4 and TRBJ1-1; the match to TRBD1 covers 7 bases. The CDR3 consists of 12 residues. V lost 5 bases and J lost 4; bases outside the gene matches: 1. CDR3 nucleotide sequence: TGTGCCAGCAGTAAGGGGGCCACTGAAGCTTTCTTT. Its protein product is CASSKGATEAFF.

This clonotype was seen a handful of times. V usage is TRBV28 and J usage is TRBJ2-2; no reliable D call. Trimming shortened V by 2 bases and J by 5 bases, and 12 bases separated the two germline ends. This CDR3 has 15 residues. Germline V gene data show CDR1 as MDHEN and CDR2 as SYDVKM. CDR3 coding DNA: TGTGCCAGCAGTTTAGGCGCTAGAGAAACCGGGGAGCTGTTTTTT. Translating it yields CASSLGARETGELFF. Using reference TRBV28 and TRBJ2-2 for the parts outside the CDR3, the full variable domain is DVKVTQSSRYLVKRTGEKVFLECVQDMDHENMFWYRQDPGLGLRLIYFSYDVKMKEKGDIPEGYSVSREKKERFSLILESASTNQTSMYLCASSLGARETGELFFGEGSRLTVL.

This clonotype was found many times. The chain couples TRBV6-1 to TRBJ2-5; 9 bases fit TRBD2. V was pared by 2 bases and J by 5 bases, with 6 bases of the junction left unmatched. Germline CDR1 and CDR2: MNHNS and SASEGT. The CDR3 covers 15 residues. The CDR3 region is CASSETAGGPETQYF. Written as DNA, the CDR3 is TGTGCCAGCAGTGAAACGGCGGGGGGGCCTGAGACCCAGTACTTC.

CDR3 in DNA: TGTGCCAGCGCGAGGGGAGACAATCAGCCCCAGCATTTT. Translating it yields CASARGDNQPQHF. The chain carries TRBV24-1 and TRBJ1-5, with a possible D match to TRBD1 (5 bases). Germline-derived CDR1 and CDR2 are KGHDR and SFDVKD. V was clipped by 11 bases and J by 3 bases, with 13 bases between them. This CDR3 contains 13 residues.

This clonotype was counted a few times. The chain employs TRBV5-1 and TRBJ2-2; TRBD1 matches 8 bases. Trimming took 4 bases from V and 2 from J; bases not matched to a gene: 4. Germline V gene lookup returns CDR1 SGHRS and CDR2 YFSETQ. The CDR3 contains 15 residues. CDR3 amino acids: CASSLRGQNTGELFF. CDR3 in DNA: TGCGCCAGCAGCCTCAGGGGGCAAAACACCGGGGAGCTGTTTTTT.

The sample holds many counts of this clonotype. The chain combines TRBV7-2 with TRBJ2-3; no reliable D call. The CDR3 consists of 16 residues. The V gene lost 1 base and the J gene lost 2 bases, with 13 bases spanning the gap. CDR1 is SGHTA and CDR2 is FQGNSA in the germline V gene. CDR3 amino acids: CASSLDSYRATDTQYF. The CDR3 nucleotides read TGTGCCAGCAGCTTAGACTCTTATCGAGCCACAGATACGCAGTATTTT.

V is TRBV4-1 and J is TRBJ2-1; D assignment may be TRBD1 or TRBD2 (6 bases each). Trimming stripped 4 bases from V and 6 bases from J, with 13 bases between. This CDR3 spans 14 amino acids. Germline V gene data show CDR1 as MGHRA and CDR2 as YSYEKL. CDR3 amino acids: CASSPRRGVNEQFF. CDR3 DNA sequence: TGCGCCAGCAGCCCTCGAAGGGGGGTCAATGAGCAGTTCTTC.